This T cell receptor (beta chain) comes out of a study of vaccination effects on CD4 cells after COVID-19. Antigen-specific CD4+ T cells were expanded with viral peptide pools in the ViraFEST assay before sequencing. Investigators separated out CD4+ T cells once 9 to 11 days of culture had passed. PCR-confirmed SARS-CoV-2 infection occurred in the person between March and December 2020. Method: immunoSEQ multiplex PCR; TCRdb's copy keeps in-frame clones and lacks some. The table shows around 24,000 clones, with approximately 76% occurring only once. V lost 4 bases, J lost 5 bases, and 13 bases lay in between. The CDR3 runs to 14 residues. The germline CDR1 and CDR2 sequences are MRHNA and SNTAGT. Regarding this clone: Its cognate antigen is unknown.

The input for sequencing was CD4+ T cells from PBMCs cultured with SARS-CoV-2 spike peptides, taken before COVID-19 vaccination. This chain links TRBV6-4 with TRBJ2-3; the D gene could be TRBD1 or TRBD2 (5 bases each). The sequence came from a human donor who had a prior SARS-CoV-2 infection. The CDR3 nucleotides read TGTGCCAGCAGTGCGGGCCAGAGGGGAGATACGCAGTATTTT. Protein product: CASSAGQRGDTQYF.